The 31 T cell receptor beta chains given below trace back to one sample, sequenced in a study of PD-L1 blockade in urothelial cancer. Time point meaning: peripheral blood 6 weeks after treatment start. The data were produced by immunoSEQ multiplex PCR, yet TCRdb's version contains in-frame clones alone and is incomplete. The table includes about 110,000 clones, approximately 90% detected once. The specimen comprised PBMCs, sampled around atezolizumab (anti-PD-L1) treatment. All receptors come from a man aged 55 to 70 with urothelial cancer.

The chain couples TRBV4-1 to TRBJ1-1, with TRBD1 matching over 8 bases. CDR3 length equals 16 residues. Trimming at V came to 4 bases and at J to 0 bases, leaving 7 bases not matched to a gene. The V gene's germline CDR1 is MGHRA and CDR2 YSYEKL. The CDR3 loop is CASSRGQVDMNTEAFF. The CDR3 nucleotides are TGCGCCAGCAGCCGGGGACAGGTAGACATGAACACTGAAGCTTTCTTT.

This chain joins TRBV5-1 and TRBJ2-3, with 7 positions matching TRBD2. Germline V gene lookup returns CDR1 SGHRS and CDR2 YFSETQ. This CDR3 is built from 17 residues. With V trimmed by 4 bases and J by 4 bases, 15 bases remained unmatched. The CDR3 DNA reads as TGCGCCAGCAGCCCCTCTGTGAGCCAGCGGGGCTCAGATACGCAGTATTTT. Its translation is CASSPSVSQRGSDTQYF.

J is TRBJ2-3 and V is TRBV27; D unresolved. The CDR3 is 13 amino acids. Germline CDR1 is MNHEY and CDR2 is SMNVEV (reference sequence). V lost 5 bases to trimming and J lost 2 bases, with 8 bases between them. CDR3 sequence: CASSPAITDTQYF. The CDR3, as DNA: TGTGCCAGCAGTCCTGCGATCACAGATACGCAGTATTTT.

This clone was detected once. The chain is built from TRBV6-1 and TRBJ2-1; possibly TRBD1 for D (6 bases). Trimming took off 2 bases at V and 8 bases at J, with 16 bases between the two ends. Germline V gene sequence: CDR1 MNHNS, CDR2 SASEGT. The CDR3 runs 15 residues. CDR3 sequence reads: CASSEYGGAWYEQFF. The DNA of the CDR3 is TGTGCCAGCAGTGAATATGGGGGCGCTTGGTATGAGCAGTTCTTC.

V and J are TRBV6-6 and TRBJ1-1; 9 bases fit TRBD1. After removal of 5 bases from V and 5 bases from J, the junction contained 9 bases not matched to a gene. There are 15 residues in the CDR3. Looked up from germline, CDR1 is MNHNY and CDR2 is SVGAGI (reference sequence). The CDR3 DNA follows: TGTGCCAGCAGTGCTACAGGGGGCGTTGCGACTGAAGCTTTCTTT. It codes for CASSATGGVATEAFF.

V and J are TRBV4-1 and TRBJ1-1; tentative D call: TRBD1 (5 bases). Germline CDR1 is MGHRA and CDR2 is YSYEKL. Deletions cut 0 bases from V and 0 bases from J, with 17 bases between. CDR3 length: 18 amino acids. Written as DNA, the CDR3 is TGCGCCAGCAGCCAAGAAGGGGATCAAAGTTACATGAACACTGAAGCTTTCTTT. Protein sequence: CASSQEGDQSYMNTEAFF.

The chain couples TRBV9 to TRBJ1-3; 7 bases are shared with TRBD1. CDR1 is SGDLS, CDR2 YYNGEE, per germline. Trimming at V came to 3 bases and at J to 6 bases, leaving 3 bases not matched to a gene. The CDR3 is 13 residues long. The CDR3 here is CASSARGANTIYF. CDR3 DNA sequence: TGTGCCAGCAGCGCCAGGGGGGCAAACACCATATATTTT.

J is TRBJ2-7 and V is TRBV7-2, with 9 bases aligning to TRBD1. The V gene's germline CDR1 is SGHTA and CDR2 FQGNSA. V trimming: 3 bases; J trimming: 3 bases; junction bases outside the gene matches: 6. This CDR3 has 15 residues. The CDR3 DNA reads TGTGCCAGCAGCTTCACAGGGGGCGTCGGCTACGAGCAGTACTTC. This codes for CASSFTGGVGYEQYF.

This clone occurred once. The rearrangement uses TRBV6-6 and TRBJ1-5; TRBD1 might be the D (6 bases). Germline V CDR1 and CDR2: MNHNY, SVGAGI (reference sequence). CDR3 length: 14 residues. V was cut by 4 bases and J by 4 bases, with 11 bases left in between. Written as DNA, the CDR3 is TGTGCCAGCAGTTCGGGACACGGGAATCAGCCCCAGCATTTT. As protein: CASSSGHGNQPQHF.

The table lists this clone with many counts. The gene calls are TRBV5-1 and TRBJ2-1; perhaps TRBD2 as D (5 bases). There are 16 residues in the CDR3. The germline gives CDR1 SGHRS, CDR2 YFSETQ. The V end lost 2 bases, the J end lost 2 bases, and 14 bases lay between the germline ends. CDR3 amino acids: CASSFTRIKAYNEQFF. CDR3 DNA: TGCGCCAGCAGCTTTACTAGAATTAAGGCCTACAATGAGCAGTTCTTC.

The rearrangement uses TRBV19 and TRBJ2-1; 9 bases fit TRBD1. Germline values: CDR1 LNHDA, CDR2 SQIVND (reference sequence). With 4 bases clipped from V and 6 bases from J, the junction kept 7 bases outside the gene matches. The CDR3 runs 15 residues. Here the CDR3 DNA reads TGTGCCAGTAGTACTCCCGGGACAGGGCTCAATGAGCAGTTCTTC. Translated: CASSTPGTGLNEQFF.

The chain carries TRBV6-5 and TRBJ2-5; 8 nucleotides agree with TRBD2. The CDR3 contains 15 residues. Per the germline V gene, CDR1 is MNHEY and CDR2 is SVGAGI. J lost 5 bases, V lost 2 bases, and 7 bases had no gene match. The CDR3 loop reads CASSYARTSRETQYF. In DNA form, the CDR3 reads TGTGCCAGCAGTTACGCAAGGACTAGCCGGGAGACCCAGTACTTC.

Remarks on this clone: This CDR3 is also generated by other DNA sequences in the sample. The chain joins TRBV6-5 to TRBJ2-5; 7 nucleotides align to TRBD2. CDR3 length: 13 residues. Germline assignment: CDR1 MNHEY and CDR2 SVGAGI. V gave up 4 bases and J gave up 4 bases; unmatched junction bases: 3. As DNA, the CDR3 is TGTGCCAGCAGTTCCCCGGGGGGAGAGACCCAGTACTTC. Protein: CASSSPGGETQYF.

This clone was recorded once. The CDR3 spells CASSGGQVYGYTF. The CDR3 coding sequence is TGTGCCAGTAGTGGGGGACAGGTCTATGGCTACACCTTC. This chain links TRBV19 with TRBJ1-2, with TRBD1 matching over 8 bases. The ends lost 5 bases at V and 4 bases at J; junction bases unmatched: 3. Germline V CDR1 and CDR2: LNHDA, SQIVND (reference sequence). This CDR3 is 13 amino acids long.

The rearrangement uses TRBV7-2 and TRBJ1-4; tentative D call: TRBD1 (5 bases). The length of the CDR3 is 16 residues. Trimming shortened V by 3 bases and J by 1 base, and 12 bases separated the two germline ends. Germline values: CDR1 SGHTA, CDR2 FQGNSA. In DNA form, the CDR3 reads TGTGCCAGCAGCTTCCTTAATACAGGAACTAATGAAAAACTGTTTTTT. Translation gives CASSFLNTGTNEKLFF. Supplemented by reference TRBV7-2 and TRBJ1-4, the full variable domain reads GAGVSQSPSNKVTEKGKDVELRCDPISGHTALYWYRQSLGQGLEFLIYFQGNSAPDKSGLPSDRFSAERTGGSVSTLTIQRTQQEDSAVYLCASSFLNTGTNEKLFFGSGTQLSVL.

The CDR3 nucleotides are TGTGCCAGCAGCCAAGAGCGGAGCGGGAGCTACGAGACCCAGTACTTC. It yields the protein CASSQERSGSYETQYF. The rearrangement uses TRBV4-2 and TRBJ2-5, with 8 positions matching TRBD2. The V segment lost 0 bases and the J segment 5 bases; nucleotides outside the gene matches: 8. CDR1 is LGHNA and CDR2 is YNFKEQ in the germline V gene. The CDR3 is 16 amino acids.

This clone was counted once. The V gene is TRBV4-1, the J gene TRBJ2-7, with 12 positions matching TRBD1. The germline V gene encodes CDR1 MGHRA and CDR2 YSYEKL. After removal of 2 bases from V and 6 bases from J, the junction contained 8 bases not matched to a gene. This CDR3 has 16 amino acids. The CDR3 bases are TGCGCCAGCAGCCAACCGGGACAGGGGGCTAAGAGCGAGCAGTACTTC. This translates into CASSQPGQGAKSEQYF.

The chain recombines TRBV18 with TRBJ2-7, with D tentatively TRBD2 (6 bases). Germline V gene data show CDR1 as KGHSH and CDR2 as LQKENI. V was cut by 11 bases and J by 0 bases, with 11 bases left in between. This CDR3 comprises 12 residues. The CDR3 DNA is TGTGCCGGAGGGGTGTCCTCCTACGAGCAGTACTTC. This translates into CAGGVSSYEQYF. The entire variable domain, with the rest obtained from reference TRBV18 and TRBJ2-7, is as follows: NAGVMQNPRHLVRRRGQEARLRCSPMKGHSHVYWYRQLPEEGLKFMVYLQKENIIDESGMPKERFSAEFPKEGPSILRIQQVVRGDSAAYFCAGGVSSYEQYFGPGTRLTVT.

This clone was detected only once. The chain couples TRBV15 to TRBJ2-3; D is unresolved. Trimming took 3 bases from V and 3 from J, leaving 10 bases between them. This CDR3 is built from 14 residues. Germline CDR1 reads LNHNV; CDR2 reads YYDKDF (reference sequence). The CDR3 DNA reads TGTGCCACCAGCAGGGAGTCGAGGACAGATACGCAGTATTTT. Its translation: CATSRESRTDTQYF.

This clone showed up just once. V and J are TRBV10-3 and TRBJ1-2; 10 nucleotides agree with TRBD1. J lost 7 bases, V lost 3 bases, and 5 bases had no gene match. The CDR3 loop spans 14 amino acids. The germline gives CDR1 ENHRY, CDR2 SYGVKD. CDR3 amino acids: CAISDRQGATGYTF. CDR3 coding DNA: TGTGCCATCAGTGATCGACAGGGGGCGACTGGCTACACCTTC.

This chain connects TRBV2 to TRBJ1-2; 8 nucleotides match TRBD1. CDR1 SNHLY and CDR2 FYNNEI come from the germline V gene. The CDR3 is 15 amino acids. The V gene end was trimmed by 7 bases and the J gene end by 2 bases; junction bases not matched to a gene: 9. CDR3 protein: CASTINRTGNYGYTF. DNA of the CDR3: TGTGCCAGCACCATAAACCGGACAGGGAACTATGGCTACACCTTC.

The CDR3 loop is CASSLSGRAGVGTDTQYF. The DNA for the CDR3 is TGCGCCAGCAGCCTTTCGGGACGGGCGGGAGTAGGGACAGATACGCAGTATTTT. The V and J genes are TRBV5-1 and TRBJ2-3, with 7 bases lining up with TRBD2. Germline CDR1 and CDR2: SGHRS and YFSETQ. J lost 3 bases, V lost 4 bases, and 17 bases had no gene match. This CDR3 is 18 amino acids long.

This chain links TRBV11-2 with TRBJ2-5; 11 bases are shared with TRBD2. The CDR3 runs 17 residues. J lost 5 bases, V lost 5 bases, and 13 bases had no gene match. Germline CDR1 is SGHAT and CDR2 is FQNNGV. The DNA of the CDR3 is TGTGCCAGCAGCAAAACCGGGTCTAGCGGGAGGTTGGAGACCCAGTACTTC. It encodes CASSKTGSSGRLETQYF.

The chain has TRBV7-9 and TRBJ1-2, with no clear D. V was trimmed by 5 bases and J by 8 bases, leaving 21 bases between them. The germline V gene encodes CDR1 SEHNR and CDR2 FQNEAQ (reference sequence). CDR3 length: 15 amino acids. For the CDR3, the DNA is TGTGCCAGCAGCACCAAAGGATTCGGGGTTTTGGGCTACACCTTC. Amino acids: CASSTKGFGVLGYTF.

This clone occurred once. The chain uses TRBV11-2 and TRBJ2-3; 12 nucleotides align to TRBD2. Per germline, CDR1 SGHAT and CDR2 FQNNGV. There are 16 residues in the CDR3. Trimming cost V 3 bases and J 1 base; bases outside gene matches: 2. The CDR3 DNA sequence: TGTGCCAGCAGCTTCGCTAGCGGGGGGGGCACAGATACGCAGTATTTT. This translates into CASSFASGGGTDTQYF.

The gene calls are TRBV28 and TRBJ1-1; no clear D gene. V lost 6 bases and J lost 1, with 9 bases in between. The CDR3 is 13 amino acids. CDR1 and CDR2 (germline): MDHEN, SYDVKM. CDR3: CASSPRQNTEAFF. The CDR3 DNA is TGTGCCAGCAGCCCTCGACAGAACACTGAAGCTTTCTTT.

The V call is TRBV5-1, the J call TRBJ2-5, with 7 bases lining up with TRBD2. This CDR3 is 15 amino acids long. Germline CDR1 is SGHRS and CDR2 is YFSETQ. Trimming took 0 bases from V and 0 from J; bases not matched to a gene: 2. CDR3 DNA: TGCGCCAGCAGCTTGGGGGCGGGAGACCAAGAGACCCAGTACTTC. This translates into CASSLGAGDQETQYF.

A few counts support this clone. The V and J genes are TRBV14 and TRBJ1-2; D is undetermined. The V and J ends lost 1 base and 4 bases respectively, with 10 bases between them. The CDR3 sequence is 14 residues long. Germline values: CDR1 SGHDN, CDR2 FVKESK. This CDR3 is CASSQVSGVYGYTF. In DNA, the CDR3 is TGTGCCAGCAGCCAAGTATCCGGAGTCTATGGCTACACCTTC.

V gene TRBV7-8 combines with J gene TRBJ2-7; D uncertain. Germline V gene data show CDR1 as SGHVS and CDR2 as FQNEAQ. The CDR3 totals 14 residues. The V and J ends lost 2 bases and 5 bases respectively, with 13 bases between them. CDR3 protein: CASSLSRASHEQYF. The CDR3 DNA reads TGTGCCAGCAGCTTATCGAGAGCTTCCCACGAGCAGTACTTC.

The chain joins TRBV29-1 to TRBJ1-5; no reliable D call. The CDR3 sequence is 13 residues long. Trimming pared 4 bases from V and 1 base from J, leaving 8 bases between. The germline V gene has CDR1 SQVTM and CDR2 ANQGSEA. The CDR3 loop reads CSVARESNQPQHF. For the CDR3, the DNA is TGCAGCGTTGCCCGGGAGAGCAATCAGCCCCAGCATTTT. Looking up the rest from reference TRBV29-1 and TRBJ1-5 gives the full variable domain: SAVISQKPSRDICQRGTSLTIQCQVDSQVTMMFWYRQQPGQSLTLIATANQGSEATYESGFVIDKFPISRPNLTFSTLTVSNMSPEDSSIYLCSVARESNQPQHFGDGTRLSIL.

The chain couples TRBV18 to TRBJ2-7, with TRBD1 identical over 8 bases. This CDR3 has 14 residues. V shed 6 bases, J shed 6 bases, and the junction held 10 bases outside the gene matches. Germline loops: CDR1 KGHSH, CDR2 LQKENI. Here the CDR3 DNA reads TGTGCCAGCTCTGCAGGGGGCGGTCGTGGCGAGCAGTACTTC. This sequence encodes CASSAGGGRGEQYF.